These 32 T cell receptor beta chains were all obtained from the same sample, sequenced in a study of post-analysis software for immune sequencing data. TCR beta cDNA libraries had unique molecular identifiers. TCRdb passed the PCR reads through MiXCR, listing each CDR3 protein once. The sample lists 650,000 to 900,000 distinct CDR3 sequences, under 60% occurring once. These receptors have no identified antigens. Findings of the study overall: When patients were compared with controls, four to six TRBV segments were more frequent, TRBV5-6, TRBV5-1 and TRBV20-1 among them.

The sample comprised blood. The receptors come from a girl aged 5-17 years with multiple sclerosis.

Worth noting for this clonotype: One junction end does not reproduce the germline sequence, and a read error may be involved. V is TRBV4-2 and J is TRBJ2-1, with 13 bases lining up with TRBD2. The germline CDR1 and CDR2 sequences are LGHNA and YNFKEQ. This CDR3 is 17 amino acids long. CDR3 residues: CAGSQDPLAGGPTEQFF. The DNA of the CDR3 is TGTGCCGGCAGCCAAGATCCACTAGCGGGAGGGCCAACTGAGCAGTTCTTC.

In its sample, this clonotype was seen once. This chain links TRBV4-3 with TRBJ1-5, with D uncertain. V lost 0 bases and J 5 bases, leaving 8 bases between the germline ends. Looked up from germline, CDR1 is LGHNA and CDR2 is YSLEER. The CDR3 totals 14 residues. CDR3 loop: CASSQDVDDQPQHF. CDR3 DNA sequence: TGCGCCAGCAGCCAAGATGTAGACGATCAGCCCCAGCATTTT.

V gene TRBV20-1 combines with J gene TRBJ1-2; perhaps TRBD1 as D (5 bases). V lost 5 bases and J lost 4, with 26 bases in between. The CDR3 runs 17 residues. CDR1 is DFQATT, CDR2 SNEGSKA, per germline (reference sequence). CDR3 protein: CSAPIFTGGLSLYGYTF. CDR3 DNA sequence: TGCAGTGCTCCTATTTTCACAGGTGGTTTGAGCCTCTATGGCTACACCTTC.

The rearrangement joins TRBV9 to TRBJ2-3; D not resolved. CDR1 SGDLS and CDR2 YYNGEE come from the germline V gene. The CDR3 extends over 14 amino acids. With 0 bases removed from V and 3 bases from J, the gap between germline ends came to 8 bases. The CDR3 spells CASSVAHSTDTQYF. Here the CDR3 DNA reads TGTGCCAGCAGCGTAGCCCACAGTACAGATACGCAGTATTTT. The full variable domain, completed using reference TRBV9 and TRBJ2-3, is DSGVTQTPKHLITATGQRVTLRCSPRSGDLSVYWYQQSLDQGLQFLIQYYNGEERAKGNILERFSAQQFPDLHSELNLSSLELGDSALYFCASSVAHSTDTQYFGPGTRLTVL.

The chain links TRBV27 to TRBJ2-7; TRBD2 might be the D (5 bases). Germline V CDR1 and CDR2: MNHEY, SMNVEV (reference sequence). V was pared by 2 bases and J by 5 bases, with 16 bases between. The CDR3 is 15 amino acids. In DNA form, the CDR3 reads TGTGCCAGCAGTTTAGGGCGCGGGCCACCTGACGAGCAGTACTTC. Its protein product is CASSLGRGPPDEQYF.

This rearrangement joins TRBV7-9 to TRBJ2-3; 13 nucleotides agree with TRBD2. V shed 7 bases, J shed 4 bases, and the junction held 5 bases outside the gene matches. The CDR3 has 15 amino acids. The germline gives CDR1 SEHNR, CDR2 FQNEAQ (reference sequence). CDR3 sequence: CASTGLAGEADTQYF. The CDR3 DNA reads TGTGCCAGCACCGGACTAGCGGGAGAAGCAGATACGCAGTATTTT. Supplemented by reference TRBV7-9 and TRBJ2-3, the full variable domain reads DTGVSQNPRHKITKRGQNVTFRCDPISEHNRLYWYRQTLGQGPEFLTYFQNEAQLEKSRLLSDRFSAERPKGSFSTLEIQRTEQGDSAMYLCASTGLAGEADTQYFGPGTRLTVL.

The V call is TRBV9, the J call TRBJ2-5; TRBD2 agrees at 13 bases. Germline CDR1 is SGDLS and CDR2 is YYNGEE. Trimming cost V 0 bases and J 3 bases; bases outside gene matches: 2. The CDR3 totals 16 residues. CDR3 DNA: TGTGCCAGCAGCGTAGGGACTAGCGGGAGTAAAGAGACCCAGTACTTC. It yields the protein CASSVGTSGSKETQYF.

This rearrangement joins TRBV5-4 to TRBJ2-7; TRBD2 agrees at 8 bases. There are 14 residues in the CDR3. Trimming took 4 bases from V and 7 from J; bases not matched to a gene: 10. CDR1 is SGHNT and CDR2 is YYREEE in the germline V gene (reference sequence). CDR3 amino acids: CASSLERERREQYF. CDR3 sequence (DNA): TGTGCCAGCAGCCTAGAGCGGGAGAGGAGGGAGCAGTACTTC. Supplemented by reference TRBV5-4 and TRBJ2-7, the full variable domain reads ETGVTQSPTHLIKTRGQQVTLRCSSQSGHNTVSWYQQALGQGPQFIFQYYREEENGRGNFPPRFSGLQFPNYSSELNVNALELDDSALYLCASSLERERREQYFGPGTRLTVT.

Worth noting for this clonotype: Relative to the germline gene, one junction end is altered; a read error may explain this. The rearrangement links TRBV11-1 to TRBJ2-1, with 7 positions matching TRBD2. The germline V gene encodes CDR1 SGHAT and CDR2 FQDESV (reference sequence). This CDR3 is 17 amino acids long. The chain's CDR3 is CVSSLVGRGSSYNEQFF. CDR3 nucleotide sequence: TGTGTCAGCAGCTTAGTCGGGCGCGGGAGCTCCTACAATGAGCAGTTCTTC.

V gene TRBV24-1 combines with J gene TRBJ2-3; no reliable D call. This CDR3 is built from 11 residues. V was shortened by 10 bases and J by 7 bases, with 11 bases between the two germline ends. CDR1 and CDR2 (germline): KGHDR, SFDVKD. CDR3 sequence reads: CATELEYTQYF. CDR3 sequence (DNA): TGTGCCACGGAACTCGAGTATACGCAGTATTTT.

This clonotype turned up a few times. This chain uses TRBV12-3 or TRBV12-4 with TRBJ2-7; 9 bases agree with TRBD1. The CDR3 sequence is 15 residues long. Losses at the gene ends were 6 bases for V and 0 bases for J; bases not matched to a gene: 6. The CDR3 DNA sequence: TGTGCCAGCAGGACGGGGACAGGGAGCTCCTACGAGCAGTACTTC. It specifies CASRTGTGSSYEQYF.

This rearrangement joins TRBV28 to TRBJ2-7; TRBD2 aligns across 8 bases. The CDR3 consists of 19 residues. Germline V gives CDR1 MDHEN, CDR2 SYDVKM. The trim removed 6 bases at V and 1 base at J, leaving 20 bases unmatched. The CDR3 loop reads CASSFSVKREKARSYEQYF. The CDR3 bases are TGTGCCAGCAGCTTTTCCGTAAAGCGGGAGAAGGCGAGGTCCTACGAGCAGTACTTC.

The table lists this clonotype with a few counts. The chain employs TRBV20-1 and TRBJ2-7; 7 bases align to TRBD2. The CDR3 has 14 amino acids. Germline V gene data show CDR1 as DFQATT and CDR2 as SNEGSKA (reference sequence). Losses at the gene ends were 1 base for V and 2 bases for J; bases not matched to a gene: 5. CDR3 region: CSARALASAYEQYF. In DNA form, the CDR3 reads TGCAGTGCTAGAGCACTAGCGTCCGCCTACGAGCAGTACTTC.

The J gene is TRBJ2-7, the V gene TRBV20-1; TRBD2 agrees at 12 bases. The V gene end was trimmed by 2 bases and the J gene end by 5 bases; junction bases not matched to a gene: 7. The CDR3 covers 15 residues. Germline V gene sequence: CDR1 DFQATT, CDR2 SNEGSKA (reference sequence). This CDR3 is CSARKTSGRRDEQYF. CDR3 in DNA: TGCAGTGCTAGAAAGACTAGCGGGAGACGGGACGAGCAGTACTTC.

This clonotype occurred a few times. This sequence joins TRBV20-1 and TRBJ1-6, with 7 positions matching TRBD1. There are 14 residues in the CDR3. V dropped 0 bases and J dropped 7; count of bases not matched to a gene: 3. Germline V gene lookup returns CDR1 DFQATT and CDR2 SNEGSKA (reference sequence). The chain's CDR3 is CSARDQGGNSPLHF. The CDR3 coding sequence is TGCAGTGCTAGAGACCAGGGGGGGAATTCACCCCTCCACTTT.

V usage is TRBV14 and J usage is TRBJ1-6; no clear D gene. Between the trimmed V and J ends, which lost 0 bases and 11 bases, there was a span of 5 bases. The germline CDR1 and CDR2 sequences are SGHDN and FVKESK. There are 12 residues in the CDR3. Here the CDR3 DNA reads TGTGCCAGCAGCCAAGACCGGCCACCCCTCCACTTT. Encoded protein: CASSQDRPPLHF. Supplemented by reference TRBV14 and TRBJ1-6, the full variable domain reads EAGVTQFPSHSVIEKGQTVTLRCDPISGHDNLYWYRRVMGKEIKFLLHFVKESKQDESGMPNNRFLAERTGGTYSTLKVQPAELEDSGVYFCASSQDRPPLHFGNGTRLTVT.

The J gene is TRBJ2-7, the V gene TRBV20-1, with 10 bases lining up with TRBD2. Germline CDR1 DFQATT, CDR2 SNEGSKA (reference sequence). V was pared by 6 bases and J by 0 bases, with 5 bases of the junction left unmatched. The CDR3 consists of 14 residues. The CDR3 DNA is TGCAGTGCAACCCTAGCGGGAGTCTCCTACGAGCAGTACTTC. Its protein is CSATLAGVSYEQYF.

The J gene is TRBJ2-3, the V gene TRBV6-2 or TRBV6-3; tentative D call: TRBD2 (5 bases). This CDR3 is 14 amino acids long. In germline, CDR1 is MNHEY, CDR2 SVGEGT. V was pared by 7 bases and J by 4 bases, with 15 bases between. CDR3 coding DNA: TGTGCCAGCAAGGACTTAATTGCCCCAGATACGCAGTATTTT. Translation: CASKDLIAPDTQYF.

The chain joins TRBV6-1 to TRBJ2-1; D is unresolved. The CDR3 covers 14 residues. Trimming cost V 2 bases and J 3 bases, with 8 bases left between them. Per the germline V gene, CDR1 is MNHNS and CDR2 is SASEGT. The CDR3, as DNA: TGTGCCAGCAGTGAAAGGGTCCTCTACAATGAGCAGTTCTTC. Translating it yields CASSERVLYNEQFF.

The J gene is TRBJ2-2, the V gene TRBV20-1; 9 bases fit TRBD2. Germline trimming cut 3 bases from V and 3 bases from J; bases unmatched to any gene: 8. The CDR3 runs to 16 residues. Germline V CDR1 and CDR2: DFQATT, SNEGSKA (reference sequence). In nucleotides, the CDR3 is TGCAGTGCTAGTCGTCTAGGCGGGAGGGACACCGGGGAGCTGTTTTTT. It yields the protein CSASRLGGRDTGELFF.

This clonotype turned up a few times. J is TRBJ2-7 and V is TRBV7-9; 7 bases are shared with TRBD1. The V segment lost 5 bases and the J segment 0 bases; nucleotides outside the gene matches: 13. The germline V gene encodes CDR1 SEHNR and CDR2 FQNEAQ (reference sequence). The length of the CDR3 is 17 residues. CDR3 nucleotide sequence: TGTGCCAGCAGCGAAACAGGGGTCCCTCCTAGCTCCTACGAGCAGTACTTC. It is translated as CASSETGVPPSSYEQYF.

This rearrangement joins TRBV12-3 or TRBV12-4 to TRBJ1-6, with D possibly matching TRBD1 (5 bases). This CDR3 has 14 amino acids. The V end lost 6 bases, the J end lost 8 bases, and 14 bases lay between the germline ends. This CDR3 is CASSPTGDDSPLHF. CDR3 in DNA: TGTGCCAGCAGCCCGACCGGGGACGATTCACCCCTCCACTTT.

This chain uses TRBV7-9 with TRBJ2-7; tentatively, D is TRBD2 (5 bases). The germline V gene has CDR1 SEHNR and CDR2 FQNEAQ (reference sequence). The CDR3 runs 12 residues. V was clipped by 5 bases and J by 5 bases, with 10 bases between them. CDR3: CASSRGEDEQYF. The CDR3 DNA reads as TGTGCCAGCAGCCGGGGTGAGGACGAGCAGTACTTC.

This clonotype was found a few times. The chain uses TRBV25-1 and TRBJ2-5; 13 bases fit TRBD2. The V and J ends lost 5 bases and 11 bases, in that order; junction bases with no gene match: 11. Germline V gene sequence: CDR1 MGHDK, CDR2 SYGVNS. CDR3 length: 15 residues. For the CDR3, the DNA is TGTGCCAGCAGTTCGCGGACTAGCGGGAGTTTAGAGCAGTACTTC. This gives the protein CASSSRTSGSLEQYF.

This clonotype was counted once. The chain uses TRBV12-3 or TRBV12-4 and TRBJ2-1; D is possibly TRBD1 (6 bases). The V end was cut by 3 bases, the J end by 13 bases, with 13 bases between. This CDR3 comprises 12 residues. The chain's CDR3 is CASSFTGTPQFF. The DNA for the CDR3 is TGTGCCAGCAGTTTCACCGGGACACCTCAGTTCTTC.

The chain's CDR3 is CASRDGQYPNSPLHF. Written as DNA, the CDR3 is TGTGCCAGCCGGGACGGACAATACCCCAATTCACCCCTCCACTTT. The rearrangement uses TRBV2 and TRBJ1-6; TRBD1 might be the D (5 bases). The CDR3 is 15 amino acids. Germline V gene lookup returns CDR1 SNHLY and CDR2 FYNNEI. The ends were cut back, 8 bases at V and 7 bases at J, with 18 bases in the middle. The full variable domain, with the rest looked up from reference TRBV2 and TRBJ1-6, is EPEVTQTPSHQVTQMGQEVILRCVPISNHLYFYWYRQILGQKVEFLVSFYNNEISEKSEIFDDQFSVERPDGSNFTLKIRSTKLEDSAMYFCASRDGQYPNSPLHFGNGTRLTVT.

V and J are TRBV7-9 and TRBJ1-2; D remains unclear. Trimming pared 4 bases from V and 8 bases from J, leaving 20 bases between. CDR1 and CDR2 from the germline V gene are SEHNR and FQNEAQ (reference sequence). The CDR3 runs 15 residues. The CDR3 nucleotides are TGTGCCAGCAGCTCCCCAGCAGGCATCAAGGAAGGCTACACCTTC. This gives the protein CASSSPAGIKEGYTF.

CDR3 sequence (DNA): TGCAGTGCTAGAGATGGAAAGGGAGGAGTAGGCTACACCTTC. Encoded protein: CSARDGKGGVGYTF. This chain uses TRBV20-1 with TRBJ1-2, with D uncertain. This CDR3 has 14 amino acids. Germline CDR1 and CDR2: DFQATT and SNEGSKA (reference sequence). V was shortened by 0 bases and J by 8 bases, with 16 bases between the two germline ends.

This clonotype was seen more than once but under ten times. The chain recombines TRBV11-1 with TRBJ2-3, with D maybe TRBD1 (5 bases). V was trimmed by 5 bases and J by 1 base, leaving 16 bases between them. CDR3 length: 16 residues. CDR1 is SGHAT and CDR2 is FQDESV in the germline V gene (reference sequence). CDR3 nucleotide sequence: TGTGCCAGCAGCCTGACAGTAACCCCTCGCACAGATACGCAGTATTTT. It is translated as CASSLTVTPRTDTQYF.

In its sample, this clonotype was seen a few times. The chain uses TRBV11-1 and TRBJ1-6; tentatively, D is TRBD1 (5 bases). The V end lost 1 base, the J end lost 8 bases, and 12 bases lay between the germline ends. Germline assignment: CDR1 SGHAT and CDR2 FQDESV (reference sequence). The CDR3 loop spans 15 amino acids. Here the CDR3 reads CASSLDGGSDSPLHF. CDR3 coding DNA: TGTGCCAGCAGCTTAGACGGGGGTTCGGATTCACCCCTCCACTTT.

Ten or more counts support this clonotype. V usage is TRBV5-1 and J usage is TRBJ1-2, with TRBD1 identical over 9 bases. The CDR3 totals 13 residues. Per germline, CDR1 SGHRS and CDR2 YFSETQ. V dropped 4 bases and J dropped 4; count of bases not matched to a gene: 2. CDR3 region: CASSPGQGYGYTF. As DNA, the CDR3 is TGCGCCAGCAGCCCGGGACAGGGCTATGGCTACACCTTC.

The chain combines TRBV4-2 with TRBJ2-1; D may be TRBD2 (5 bases). The CDR3 has 17 amino acids. The germline V and J ends were trimmed by 0 bases and 9 bases, with 21 bases remaining between them. Germline CDR1 is LGHNA and CDR2 is YNFKEQ. Here the CDR3 reads CASSQDGGRALAGEQFF. The CDR3 DNA sequence: TGTGCCAGCAGCCAAGATGGAGGCCGAGCCCTCGCGGGTGAGCAGTTCTTC.